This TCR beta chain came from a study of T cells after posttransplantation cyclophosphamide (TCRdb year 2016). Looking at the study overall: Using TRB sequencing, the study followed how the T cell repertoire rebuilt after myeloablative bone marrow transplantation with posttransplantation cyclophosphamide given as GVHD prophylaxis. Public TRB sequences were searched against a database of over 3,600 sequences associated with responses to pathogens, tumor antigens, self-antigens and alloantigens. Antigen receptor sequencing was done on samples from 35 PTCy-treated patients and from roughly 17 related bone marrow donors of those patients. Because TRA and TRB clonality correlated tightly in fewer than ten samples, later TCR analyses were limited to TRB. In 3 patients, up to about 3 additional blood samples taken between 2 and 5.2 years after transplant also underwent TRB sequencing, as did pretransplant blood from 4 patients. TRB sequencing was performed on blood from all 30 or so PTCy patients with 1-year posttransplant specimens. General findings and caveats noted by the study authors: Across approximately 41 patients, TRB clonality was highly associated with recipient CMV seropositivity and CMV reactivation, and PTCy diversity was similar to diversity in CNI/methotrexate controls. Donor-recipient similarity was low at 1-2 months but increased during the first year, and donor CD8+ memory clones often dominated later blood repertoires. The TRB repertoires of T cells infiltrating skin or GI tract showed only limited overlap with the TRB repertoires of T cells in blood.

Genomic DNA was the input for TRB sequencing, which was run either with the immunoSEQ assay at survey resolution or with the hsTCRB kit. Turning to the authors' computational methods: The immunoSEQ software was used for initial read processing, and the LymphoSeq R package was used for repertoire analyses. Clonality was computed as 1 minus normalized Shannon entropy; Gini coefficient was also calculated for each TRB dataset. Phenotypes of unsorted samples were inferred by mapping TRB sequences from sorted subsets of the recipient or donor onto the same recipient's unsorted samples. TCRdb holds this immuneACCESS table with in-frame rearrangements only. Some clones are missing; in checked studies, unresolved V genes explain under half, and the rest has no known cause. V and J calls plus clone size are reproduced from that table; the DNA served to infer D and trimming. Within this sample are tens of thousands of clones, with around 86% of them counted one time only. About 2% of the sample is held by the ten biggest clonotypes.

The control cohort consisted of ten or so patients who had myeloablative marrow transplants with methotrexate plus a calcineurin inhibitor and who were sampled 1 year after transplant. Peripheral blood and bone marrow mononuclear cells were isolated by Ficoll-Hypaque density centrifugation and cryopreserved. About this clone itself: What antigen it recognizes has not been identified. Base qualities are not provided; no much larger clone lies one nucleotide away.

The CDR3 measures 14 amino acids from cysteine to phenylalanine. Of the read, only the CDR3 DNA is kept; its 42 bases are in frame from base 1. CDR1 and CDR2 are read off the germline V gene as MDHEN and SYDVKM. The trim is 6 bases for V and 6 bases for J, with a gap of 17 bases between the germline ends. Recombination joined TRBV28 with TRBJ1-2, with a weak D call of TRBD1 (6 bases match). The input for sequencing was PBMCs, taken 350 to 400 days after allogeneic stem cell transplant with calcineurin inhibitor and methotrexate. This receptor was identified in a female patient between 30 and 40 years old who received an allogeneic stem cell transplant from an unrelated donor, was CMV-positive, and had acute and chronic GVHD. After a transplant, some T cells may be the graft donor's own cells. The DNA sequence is TGTGCCAGCAGCTCCCCAGGGGAGTTAGATGGCTACACCTTC. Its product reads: CASSSPGELDGYTF.